The 11 T cell receptor beta chains below come from one sample, sequenced in a study of cytomegalovirus exposure and HLA in healthy donors. PCR amplification relied on 60 Vbeta primers (plus 13 Jbeta primers). Sequencing was performed with immunoSEQ multiplex PCR; in TCRdb, only in-frame clones are kept and a portion is missing. The sample lists under 200,000 clones, roughly 80% occurring once. The specimen sequenced was PBMCs. Receptors were obtained from a man aged 50-60 years in good health and CMV-seropositive.

The chain couples TRBV14 to TRBJ2-7; 14 bases match TRBD2. The CDR3 sequence is 17 residues long. The J segment lost 0 bases and the V segment lost 6 bases, leaving 7 bases of the junction unmatched. Germline V gene lookup returns CDR1 SGHDN and CDR2 FVKESK. The CDR3 sequence is CASSPTSGRVLSYEQYF. CDR3 in DNA: TGTGCCAGCAGTCCGACTAGCGGGAGGGTCCTCTCCTACGAGCAGTACTTC.

V and J are TRBV6-6 and TRBJ2-7, with 8 nucleotides matching TRBD2. The germline V gene has CDR1 MNHNY and CDR2 SVGAGI (reference sequence). This CDR3 contains 16 residues. J lost 3 bases, V lost 8 bases, and 15 bases had no gene match. CDR3 DNA sequence: TGTGCCAGCGGCTGGGGAGCGGGGGAGTGGGGCTACGAGCAGTACTTC. Its protein is CASGWGAGEWGYEQYF.

V gene TRBV5-4 combines with J gene TRBJ1-3; TRBD1 matches at 8 bases. The germline V gene has CDR1 SGHNT and CDR2 YYREEE (reference sequence). The CDR3 totals 15 residues. Trimming took 4 bases from V and 7 from J; bases not matched to a gene: 10. CDR3 DNA: TGTGCCAGCAGCCCTCCACAGGGGGATGGTAACACCATATATTTT. Amino acid sequence: CASSPPQGDGNTIYF.

The J gene is TRBJ1-2, the V gene TRBV7-2, with D possibly TRBD1 on 5 matching bases. Germline CDR1 SGHTA, CDR2 FQGNSA. This CDR3 spans 17 amino acids. The V gene lost 10 bases and the J gene lost 0 bases, with 24 bases spanning the gap. The CDR3 sequence is CATHSGGHNPSNYGYTF. CDR3 DNA: TGTGCCACCCACTCGGGGGGTCACAATCCGTCTAACTATGGCTACACCTTC.

This chain connects TRBV19 to TRBJ2-1, with D possibly matching TRBD1 (6 bases). Germline CDR1 and CDR2: LNHDA and SQIVND (reference sequence). V lost 6 bases and J lost 8, with 20 bases in between. The CDR3 sequence is 15 residues long. The DNA of the CDR3 is TGTGCCAGTAGGGGGGCCATATCCCTGAAAGATGAGCAGTTCTTC. It codes for CASRGAISLKDEQFF. The full variable domain, rest sourced from reference TRBV19 and TRBJ2-1, is DGGITQSPKYLFRKEGQNVTLSCEQNLNHDAMYWYRQDPGQGLRLIYYSQIVNDFQKGDIAEGYSVSREKKESFPLTVTSAQKNPTAFYLCASRGAISLKDEQFFGPGTRLTVL.

The chain uses TRBV19 and TRBJ2-1; D unresolved. Trimming removed 5 bases at V and 5 bases at J, with 13 bases between. CDR3 size: 14 residues. In germline, CDR1 is LNHDA, CDR2 SQIVND (reference sequence). The CDR3 nucleotides read TGTGCCAGTAGTCGACTGAGCCACGACAATGAGCAGTTCTTC. Its protein is CASSRLSHDNEQFF.

The V call is TRBV5-1, the J call TRBJ2-1, with a tentative D call TRBD2 (6 bases). CDR1 and CDR2 (germline): SGHRS, YFSETQ. The CDR3 is 14 residues long. Trimming stripped 4 bases from V and 10 bases from J, with 18 bases between. CDR3 DNA: TGCGCCAGCAGCCGCCCGGGTAGCGGCAGGGAGCAGTTCTTC. Protein product: CASSRPGSGREQFF.

This chain links TRBV6-5 with TRBJ1-1; the match to TRBD1 covers 8 bases. Germline lookup yields CDR1 MNHEY and CDR2 SVGAGI. CDR3 length: 14 amino acids. The V gene end was trimmed by 5 bases and the J gene end by 2 bases; junction bases not matched to a gene: 4. DNA of the CDR3: TGTGCCAGCAGTGACAGGGGAAGCAACACTGAAGCTTTCTTT. Amino acid sequence: CASSDRGSNTEAFF.

The J gene is TRBJ2-5, the V gene TRBV5-1; D perhaps matches TRBD2 (6 bases). The V and J ends lost 4 bases and 5 bases respectively, with 15 bases between them. The CDR3 spans 14 residues. The germline gives CDR1 SGHRS, CDR2 YFSETQ. CDR3 sequence reads: CASSPALAAETQYF. The CDR3 nucleotides are TGCGCCAGCAGCCCCGCACTAGCCGCGGAGACCCAGTACTTC.

This clone was counted between two and nine times. The chain recombines TRBV11-2 with TRBJ2-1; possibly TRBD2 for D (6 bases). Trimming took 4 bases from V and 14 from J, leaving 12 bases between them. Germline CDR1 is SGHAT and CDR2 is FQNNGV. This CDR3 is built from 11 residues. CDR3 DNA: TGTGCCAGCAGCTCTGGGGGGTATAAGTTCTTC. Its protein is CASSSGGYKFF.

Only a few counts were recorded for this clone. V gene TRBV9 combines with J gene TRBJ1-6; TRBD1 might be the D (5 bases). CDR3 size: 13 residues. V was shortened by 1 base and J by 7 bases, with 6 bases between the two germline ends. CDR1 SGDLS and CDR2 YYNGEE come from the germline V gene. The CDR3 here is CASSVRQNSPLHF. The DNA of the CDR3 is TGTGCCAGCAGCGTACGACAGAATTCACCCCTCCACTTT.